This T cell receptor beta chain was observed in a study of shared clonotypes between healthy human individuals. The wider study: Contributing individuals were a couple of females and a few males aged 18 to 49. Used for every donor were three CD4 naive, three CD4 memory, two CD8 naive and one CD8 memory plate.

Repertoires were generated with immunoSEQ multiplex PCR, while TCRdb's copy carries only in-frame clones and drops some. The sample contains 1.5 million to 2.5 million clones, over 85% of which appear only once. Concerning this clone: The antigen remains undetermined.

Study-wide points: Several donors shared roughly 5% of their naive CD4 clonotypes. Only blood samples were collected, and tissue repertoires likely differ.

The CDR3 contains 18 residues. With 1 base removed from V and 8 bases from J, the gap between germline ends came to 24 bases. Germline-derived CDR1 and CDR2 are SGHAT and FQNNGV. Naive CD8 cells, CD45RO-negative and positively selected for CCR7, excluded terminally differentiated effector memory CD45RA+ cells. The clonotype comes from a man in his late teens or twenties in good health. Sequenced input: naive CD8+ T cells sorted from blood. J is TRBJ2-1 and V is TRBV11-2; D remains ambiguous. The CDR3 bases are TGTGCCAGCAGCTTAGTAGTAGCTGATCACATCGGCGTGGATGAGCAGTTCTTC. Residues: CASSLVVADHIGVDEQFF. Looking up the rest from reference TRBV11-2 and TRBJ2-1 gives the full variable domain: EAGVAQSPRYKIIEKRQSVAFWCNPISGHATLYWYQQILGQGPKLLIQFQNNGVVDDSQLPKDRFSAERLKGVDSTLKIQPAKLEDSAVYLCASSLVVADHIGVDEQFFGPGTRLTVL.